The 13 T cell receptor beta chains reported below all come from one sample, sequenced in a study of T cells after yellow fever vaccination. TCRdb analysed the 5' RACE reads with MiXCR anew, one entry per CDR3 protein. The sample lists approximately 61,000 distinct CDR3 sequences, 7.1% occurring once. Sequenced material: CD8+ T cells sorted from PBMCs, taken on the day of the first yellow fever vaccination. The receptors shown here come from a man between 18 and 35 years old who received the YFV17D yellow fever vaccine.

This clonotype has just a few counts. V and J are TRBV30 and TRBJ1-1; D is possibly TRBD1 (6 bases). The V end lost 4 bases, the J end lost 0 bases, and 18 bases lay between the germline ends. CDR3 length: 16 amino acids. CDR1 is GTSNPN and CDR2 is SVGIG in the germline V gene (reference sequence). Written as DNA, the CDR3 is TGTGCCTGGATGAAGTTGGGGGCGGGAATGAACACTGAAGCTTTCTTT. Translation: CAWMKLGAGMNTEAFF.

There are many counts of this clonotype. The rearrangement uses TRBV7-6 and TRBJ1-5, with D perhaps TRBD1 (6 bases). V lost 1 base to trimming and J lost 4 bases, with 11 bases between them. The CDR3 has 15 residues. Germline V CDR1 and CDR2: SGHVS, FNYEAQ. The chain's CDR3 is CASSLEEGGNQPQHF. The DNA of the CDR3 is TGTGCCAGCAGCTTAGAGGAGGGGGGTAATCAGCCCCAGCATTTT.

This clonotype was detected many times. V usage is TRBV12-3 or TRBV12-4 and J usage is TRBJ1-5, with D possibly TRBD1 on 5 matching bases. Between the trimmed V and J ends, which lost 4 bases and 6 bases, there was a span of 10 bases. CDR3 length: 13 residues. DNA for the CDR3: TGTGCCAGCAGTTATATAGGGGCTCAGCCCCAGCATTTT. It translates to CASSYIGAQPQHF.

This chain joins TRBV4-1 and TRBJ2-1; D may be TRBD1 (5 bases). This CDR3 region has 15 residues. Germline values: CDR1 MGHRA, CDR2 YSYEKL. The V end lost 4 bases, the J end lost 2 bases, and 12 bases lay between the germline ends. CDR3 region: CASSPRVGPYNEQFF. CDR3 DNA sequence: TGCGCCAGCAGCCCACGGGTGGGGCCCTACAATGAGCAGTTCTTC.

This clonotype has a handful of counts. In DNA, the CDR3 is TGTGCCAGCAGCGGTCGAAAAGGGCGTGAGCAGTTCTTC. It translates to CASSGRKGREQFF. The rearrangement joins TRBV7-9 to TRBJ2-1; D unclear. V lost 5 bases, J lost 9 bases, and 14 bases lay in between. Germline-derived CDR1 and CDR2 are SEHNR and FQNEAQ (reference sequence). This CDR3 region has 13 residues.

This chain uses TRBV5-1 with TRBJ2-1; TRBD2 aligns across 7 bases. In germline, CDR1 is SGHRS, CDR2 YFSETQ. J gave up 6 bases and V 5 bases, and 11 bases lay outside the gene matches. The CDR3 extends over 15 amino acids. The CDR3 nucleotides are TGCGCCAGCAGGGCCGGGGGGAGCGGGGCCAATGAGCAGTTCTTC. It yields the protein CASRAGGSGANEQFF.

This clonotype was seen many times. The J gene is TRBJ1-2, the V gene TRBV9; D not certain. V dropped 0 bases and J dropped 2 bases, with 11 bases sitting between them. Germline V gene lookup returns CDR1 SGDLS and CDR2 YYNGEE. The CDR3 runs to 15 residues. This chain's CDR3 is CASSVEERRNYGYTF. The DNA of the CDR3 is TGTGCCAGCAGCGTAGAGGAACGAAGGAACTATGGCTACACCTTC.

This clonotype was counted at least ten times. The chain employs TRBV14 and TRBJ2-1; 13 bases match TRBD2. Germline V lookup: CDR1 SGHDN, CDR2 FVKESK. The CDR3 extends over 17 amino acids. V was pared by 4 bases and J by 0 bases, with 3 bases of the junction left unmatched. The CDR3 is CASSPGTSGDSYNEQFF. In nucleotides, the CDR3 is TGTGCCAGCAGCCCCGGGACTAGCGGGGACTCCTACAATGAGCAGTTCTTC.

This clonotype was picked up a small number of times. The chain employs TRBV20-1 and TRBJ1-1; D call uncertain. CDR1 and CDR2 from the germline V gene are DFQATT and SNEGSKA (reference sequence). Trimming removed 6 bases at V and 3 bases at J, with 11 bases between. The CDR3 consists of 12 residues. The CDR3 loop is CSASISDTEAFF. Written as DNA, the CDR3 is TGCAGTGCCTCCATATCGGACACTGAAGCTTTCTTT.

In this sample, this clonotype turned up once. This may be a read error: a much more frequent sequence differs by one nucleotide. The gene calls are TRBV6-2 or TRBV6-3 and TRBJ2-6, with a tentative D call TRBD1 (5 bases). The germline V gene encodes CDR1 MNHEY and CDR2 SVGEGT. The CDR3 runs to 16 residues. Written as DNA, the CDR3 is TGTGCCAGCAGTGGGCAGGGCGACTCTGGGGTCAACGTCCTGACTTTC. It is translated as CASSGQGDSGVNVLTF.

The chain is built from TRBV9 and TRBJ1-1; D perhaps matches TRBD1 (5 bases). Between the trimmed V and J ends, which lost 4 bases and 4 bases, there was a span of 20 bases. The CDR3 runs 16 residues. Germline assignment: CDR1 SGDLS and CDR2 YYNGEE. The CDR3 DNA is TGTGCCAGCAGCTGGGGGGAGACGGGTTTCGGCACTGAAGCTTTCTTT. The encoded protein is CASSWGETGFGTEAFF. The whole variable domain, remainder taken from reference TRBV9 and TRBJ1-1, is DSGVTQTPKHLITATGQRVTLRCSPRSGDLSVYWYQQSLDQGLQFLIQYYNGEERAKGNILERFSAQQFPDLHSELNLSSLELGDSALYFCASSWGETGFGTEAFFGQGTRLTVV.

This clonotype was counted ten times or more. The chain recombines TRBV4-3 with TRBJ2-7; 8 bases fit TRBD2. In germline, CDR1 is LGHNA, CDR2 YSLEER. The CDR3 is 15 amino acids. Trimming removed 1 base from V and 4 bases from J; junction bases left unmatched: 6. CDR3 in DNA: TGCGCCAGCAGCCAAGTGAGCGGGGGCGGTTACGAGCAGTACTTC. Amino acids: CASSQVSGGGYEQYF.

This clonotype was seen repeatedly, ten times or more. The rearrangement uses TRBV12-5 and TRBJ2-5, with TRBD1 matching 11 bases. V dropped 5 bases and J dropped 2; count of bases not matched to a gene: 7. Germline assignment: CDR1 LGHNT and CDR2 FRNRAP. The CDR3 runs 16 residues. CDR3 residues: CASGKGTGGLQETQYF. Written as DNA, the CDR3 is TGTGCTAGTGGTAAAGGGACAGGGGGACTACAAGAGACCCAGTACTTC.